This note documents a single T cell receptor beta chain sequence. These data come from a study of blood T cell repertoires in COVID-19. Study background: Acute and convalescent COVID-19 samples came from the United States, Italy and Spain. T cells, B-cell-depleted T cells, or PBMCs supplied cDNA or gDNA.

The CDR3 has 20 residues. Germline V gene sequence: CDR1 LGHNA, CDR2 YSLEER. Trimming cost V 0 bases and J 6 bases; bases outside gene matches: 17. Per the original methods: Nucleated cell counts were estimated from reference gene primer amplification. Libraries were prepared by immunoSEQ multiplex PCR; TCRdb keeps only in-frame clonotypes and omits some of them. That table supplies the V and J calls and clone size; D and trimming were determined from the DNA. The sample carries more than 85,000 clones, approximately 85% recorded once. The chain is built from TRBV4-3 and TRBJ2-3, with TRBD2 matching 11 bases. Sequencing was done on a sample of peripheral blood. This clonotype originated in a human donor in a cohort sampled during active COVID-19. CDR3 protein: CASSQDVVSGGAGGKDTQYF. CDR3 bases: TGCGCCAGCAGCCAAGATGTTGTTAGCGGGGGGGCCGGAGGAAAGGATACGCAGTATTTT.